Shown below are 32 T cell receptor beta chains from a single sample sequenced in a study of blood T cell repertoires in COVID-19. This table comes from immunoSEQ multiplex PCR, and its TCRdb copy is limited to in-frame clones, with some not included. The table includes 200,000 to 300,000 clones, around 88% detected once. Sample: peripheral blood. The source is a young man with active or convalescent COVID-19.

The V and J genes are TRBV7-9 and TRBJ2-5; D gene ambiguous. From germline, CDR1 is SEHNR and CDR2 FQNEAQ (reference sequence). V lost 10 bases and J 4 bases, leaving 16 bases between the germline ends. CDR3 length: 13 residues. The CDR3 sequence: CATQPQAGETQYF. The DNA of the CDR3 is TGTGCCACCCAACCCCAGGCAGGAGAGACCCAGTACTTC.

V usage is TRBV30 and J usage is TRBJ2-2, with TRBD2 identical over 8 bases. The CDR3 runs 15 residues. Germline V gene lookup returns CDR1 GTSNPN and CDR2 SVGIG (reference sequence). V dropped 1 base and J dropped 4; count of bases not matched to a gene: 5. The CDR3 DNA reads TGTGCCTGGAGTGGGAAGGGACTAGGCACCGGGGAGCTGTTTTTT. It codes for CAWSGKGLGTGELFF. Full variable domain (remainder filled in from reference TRBV30 and TRBJ2-2): SQTIHQWPATLVQPVGSPLSLECTVEGTSNPNLYWYRQAAGRGLQLLFYSVGIGQISSEVPQNLSASRPQDRQFILSSKKLLLSDSGFYLCAWSGKGLGTGELFFGEGSRLTVL.

CDR3 protein: CASSRGTSGKTDTQYF. CDR3 nucleotides: TGTGCCAGCAGCAGAGGGACTAGCGGGAAGACAGATACGCAGTATTTT. The chain combines TRBV11-2 with TRBJ2-3, with 13 bases identical to TRBD2. The germline V gene encodes CDR1 SGHAT and CDR2 FQNNGV. J gave up 3 bases and V 5 bases, and 5 bases lay outside the gene matches. The CDR3 runs to 16 residues. Full variable domain (outside the CDR3, taken from reference TRBV11-2 and TRBJ2-3): EAGVAQSPRYKIIEKRQSVAFWCNPISGHATLYWYQQILGQGPKLLIQFQNNGVVDDSQLPKDRFSAERLKGVDSTLKIQPAKLEDSAVYLCASSRGTSGKTDTQYFGPGTRLTVL.

This clone was seen a handful of times. The chain is built from TRBV5-4 and TRBJ1-5; D may be TRBD1 (5 bases). V lost 0 bases and J lost 7, with 8 bases in between. This CDR3 spans 13 amino acids. From germline, CDR1 is SGHNT and CDR2 YYREEE (reference sequence). The CDR3 is CASSLGGGQPQHF. The CDR3 DNA reads as TGTGCCAGCAGCTTGGGCGGGGGACAGCCCCAGCATTTT.

This rearrangement joins TRBV18 to TRBJ1-2; D might be TRBD1 (5 bases). Trimming stripped 2 bases from V and 4 bases from J, with 11 bases between. Germline V CDR1 and CDR2: KGHSH, LQKENI. The CDR3 consists of 14 residues. The CDR3 is CASSPLGQTYGYTF. DNA for the CDR3: TGTGCCAGCTCACCATTGGGGCAGACCTATGGCTACACCTTC.

The rearrangement uses TRBV4-2 and TRBJ2-5, with 7 bases matching TRBD1. The CDR3 runs 15 residues. Germline lookup yields CDR1 LGHNA and CDR2 YNFKEQ. V lost 1 base and J lost 4; bases outside the gene matches: 6. The CDR3 sequence is CASSQVPTGRETQYF. The CDR3 nucleotides are TGTGCCAGCAGCCAAGTACCGACAGGGAGAGAGACCCAGTACTTC.

The chain combines TRBV11-2 with TRBJ2-7; D might be TRBD1 (5 bases). CDR3 size: 14 residues. The germline V gene encodes CDR1 SGHAT and CDR2 FQNNGV. V was trimmed by 1 base and J by 6 bases, leaving 13 bases between them. This chain's CDR3 is CASSLASGSIEQYF. The DNA for the CDR3 is TGTGCCAGCAGCTTAGCCTCAGGGTCCATCGAGCAGTACTTC. Supplemented by reference TRBV11-2 and TRBJ2-7, the full variable domain reads EAGVAQSPRYKIIEKRQSVAFWCNPISGHATLYWYQQILGQGPKLLIQFQNNGVVDDSQLPKDRFSAERLKGVDSTLKIQPAKLEDSAVYLCASSLASGSIEQYFGPGTRLTVT.

As for this clone: This sample also contains other DNA sequences that code for the same CDR3. This chain uses TRBV15 with TRBJ1-1; D ambiguous. The CDR3 contains 11 residues. The germline CDR1 and CDR2 sequences are LNHNV and YYDKDF (reference sequence). Trimming pared 3 bases from V and 4 bases from J, leaving 3 bases between. This CDR3 is CATSSGTEAFF. Here the CDR3 DNA reads TGTGCCACCAGCAGCGGCACTGAAGCTTTCTTT.

The chain combines TRBV11-2 with TRBJ2-3; possibly TRBD2 for D (6 bases). The CDR3 sequence is 15 residues long. V shed 5 bases and J shed 1 base, with 13 bases lying between them. Germline V gives CDR1 SGHAT, CDR2 FQNNGV. The CDR3 DNA reads TGTGCCAGCAGCCAGGTGGGGGGAGGCACAGATACGCAGTATTTT. Translating it yields CASSQVGGGTDTQYF.

V usage is TRBV12-3 or TRBV12-4 and J usage is TRBJ1-1; D is unclear. This CDR3 is 13 amino acids long. Deletions cut 5 bases from V and 3 bases from J, with 10 bases between. CDR3 sequence (DNA): TGTGCCAGCAGTCCGCCGGGGTACACTGAAGCTTTCTTT. This sequence encodes CASSPPGYTEAFF.

This chain joins TRBV6-2 or TRBV6-3 and TRBJ1-5, with 7 positions matching TRBD1. The CDR3 sequence is 16 residues long. After removal of 2 bases from V and 4 bases from J, the junction contained 8 bases not matched to a gene. The germline V gene has CDR1 MNHEY and CDR2 SVGEGT. This CDR3 is CASSYQGGRGNQPQHF. CDR3 DNA sequence: TGTGCCAGCAGTTACCAGGGGGGACGGGGAAATCAGCCCCAGCATTTT.

A few counts support this clone. V and J are TRBV6-5 and TRBJ2-1, with TRBD2 matching 10 bases. Germline values: CDR1 MNHEY, CDR2 SVGAGI. After removal of 5 bases from V and 3 bases from J, the junction contained 4 bases not matched to a gene. The CDR3 runs to 15 residues. The CDR3 coding sequence is TGTGCCAGCAGTCCCCGGACTAGCGGCTACAATGAGCAGTTCTTC. Translation: CASSPRTSGYNEQFF.

The gene calls are TRBV7-9 and TRBJ1-2, with D possibly TRBD1 on 6 matching bases. V lost 4 bases to trimming and J lost 5 bases, with 8 bases between them. The germline CDR1 and CDR2 sequences are SEHNR and FQNEAQ (reference sequence). The CDR3 length is 12 residues. DNA of the CDR3: TGTGCCAGCAGCTGGGACATTTATGGCTACACCTTC. Its protein product is CASSWDIYGYTF. Full variable domain (missing parts from reference TRBV7-9 and TRBJ1-2): DTGVSQNPRHKITKRGQNVTFRCDPISEHNRLYWYRQTLGQGPEFLTYFQNEAQLEKSRLLSDRFSAERPKGSFSTLEIQRTEQGDSAMYLCASSWDIYGYTFGSGTRLTVV.

The chain joins TRBV12-5 to TRBJ1-5; D gene uncertain. Between the trimmed V and J ends, which lost 6 bases and 1 base, there was a span of 19 bases. Germline loops: CDR1 LGHNT, CDR2 FRNRAP. The CDR3 contains 17 residues. DNA for the CDR3: TGTGCTAGTGGAAAACTCCGGGAAGCATTAAGCAATCAGCCCCAGCATTTT. Protein: CASGKLREALSNQPQHF.

V and J are TRBV27 and TRBJ2-3; weak D call: TRBD1 (6 bases). Germline-derived CDR1 and CDR2 are MNHEY and SMNVEV (reference sequence). The V end lost 3 bases, the J end lost 6 bases, and 10 bases lay between the germline ends. CDR3 length: 13 residues. This chain's CDR3 is CASSFTGLDTQYF. The CDR3 nucleotides are TGTGCCAGCAGTTTCACAGGGTTGGATACGCAGTATTTT.

The V and J genes are TRBV5-6 and TRBJ1-5; D unclear. V was clipped by 5 bases and J by 6 bases, with 12 bases between them. Germline V gives CDR1 SGHDT, CDR2 YYEEEE. CDR3 length equals 13 residues. The chain's CDR3 is CASSQGGGQPQHF. The CDR3 coding sequence is TGTGCCAGCAGTCAAGGCGGAGGTCAGCCCCAGCATTTT.

The V call is TRBV4-2, the J call TRBJ2-7; 7 bases are a match to TRBD1. This CDR3 is 16 amino acids long. The germline V gene encodes CDR1 LGHNA and CDR2 YNFKEQ. Trimming at V came to 5 bases and at J to 0 bases, leaving 10 bases not matched to a gene. CDR3 in DNA: TGTGCCAGCAGCGAAACACAGGGGCTAACCTCCTACGAGCAGTACTTC. Residues: CASSETQGLTSYEQYF.

CDR3 region: CASAPGWELFF. CDR3 nucleotides: TGTGCCAGCGCTCCGGGGTGGGAGCTGTTTTTT. The chain employs TRBV6-4 and TRBJ2-2, with a tentative D call TRBD2 (5 bases). Germline-derived CDR1 and CDR2 are MRHNA and SNTAGT. This CDR3 contains 11 residues. With 8 bases removed from V and 9 bases from J, the gap between germline ends came to 10 bases.

There are a few counts of this clone. J is TRBJ1-2 and V is TRBV28; 9 nucleotides line up with TRBD1. The CDR3 spans 16 residues. Germline values: CDR1 MDHEN, CDR2 SYDVKM. The ends lost 6 bases at V and 1 base at J; junction bases unmatched: 9. DNA for the CDR3: TGTGCCAGCAGGCATCGGACAGGGGTTAATAACTATGGCTACACCTTC. Protein product: CASRHRTGVNNYGYTF.

The gene calls are TRBV27 and TRBJ2-5; no definite D call. Trimming removed 5 bases at V and 4 bases at J, with 14 bases between. The CDR3 covers 14 residues. Germline lookup yields CDR1 MNHEY and CDR2 SMNVEV (reference sequence). Written as DNA, the CDR3 is TGTGCCAGCAGTGCGATCGGTCCGAGAGAGACCCAGTACTTC. It specifies CASSAIGPRETQYF.

This sequence joins TRBV2 and TRBJ1-5; D may be TRBD1 (5 bases). Trimming took off 7 bases at V and 5 bases at J, with 15 bases between the two ends. Per germline, CDR1 SNHLY and CDR2 FYNNEI. The CDR3 extends over 14 amino acids. The CDR3 nucleotides are TGTGCCAGCAACCTCCAACGGGGGTATCAGCCCCAGCATTTT. It codes for CASNLQRGYQPQHF.

V usage is TRBV5-5 and J usage is TRBJ2-7; 7 bases are shared with TRBD1. Germline V gene lookup returns CDR1 SGHKS and CDR2 YYEKEE (reference sequence). The CDR3 contains 15 residues. V lost 3 bases to trimming and J lost 3 bases; unmatched junction nucleotides: 9. In DNA form, the CDR3 reads TGTGCCAGCAGCTCGGGGACAGCTAACATCTACGAGCAGTACTTC. It yields the protein CASSSGTANIYEQYF. Variable domain in full (rest from reference TRBV5-5 and TRBJ2-7): DAGVTQSPTHLIKTRGQQVTLRCSPISGHKSVSWYQQVLGQGPQFIFQYYEKEERGRGNFPDRFSARQFPNYSSELNVNALLLGDSALYLCASSSGTANIYEQYFGPGTRLTVT.

The chain recombines TRBV18 with TRBJ2-1; the match to TRBD2 covers 11 bases. The J segment lost 5 bases and the V segment lost 2 bases, leaving 8 bases of the junction unmatched. Germline V gene sequence: CDR1 KGHSH, CDR2 LQKENI. The CDR3 runs 17 residues. CDR3 DNA sequence: TGTGCCAGCTCACCAATCCTCCCTAGCGGGGGGCACAATGAGCAGTTCTTC. Translating gives CASSPILPSGGHNEQFF.

The rearrangement joins TRBV13 to TRBJ1-3; tentative D call: TRBD1 (6 bases). The CDR3 runs to 17 residues. Germline CDR1 and CDR2: PRHDT and FYEKMQ (reference sequence). V gave up 5 bases and J gave up 0 bases, with 17 bases separating them. The CDR3 is CASSRQRTDFSGNTIYF. The CDR3 DNA reads TGTGCCAGCAGCCGCCAACGGACAGACTTCTCTGGAAACACCATATATTTT.

The chain uses TRBV13 and TRBJ2-2; D is unresolved. This CDR3 is 14 amino acids long. Germline loops: CDR1 PRHDT, CDR2 FYEKMQ (reference sequence). V lost 6 bases to trimming and J lost 3 bases, with 11 bases between them. The CDR3 region is CASRRLLYTGELFF. The CDR3 coding sequence is TGTGCCAGCAGGAGGTTATTGTACACCGGGGAGCTGTTTTTT.

The chain is built from TRBV2 and TRBJ1-5, with 8 nucleotides matching TRBD1. The CDR3 covers 16 residues. The germline V gene has CDR1 SNHLY and CDR2 FYNNEI. Trimming cost V 7 bases and J 4 bases; bases outside gene matches: 12. The CDR3 nucleotides read TGTGCCAGCAACCTTGACAGGGGACAGAGGAATCAGCCCCAGCATTTT. Amino acids: CASNLDRGQRNQPQHF.

The V gene is TRBV9, the J gene TRBJ2-5; D possibly corresponds to TRBD2 (6 bases). CDR1 is SGDLS and CDR2 is YYNGEE in the germline V gene. V gave up 4 bases and J gave up 0 bases, with 13 bases separating them. The CDR3 length is 15 residues. CDR3 in amino acids: CASSPGLLYQETQYF. The DNA of the CDR3 is TGTGCCAGCAGCCCGGGACTCTTGTACCAAGAGACCCAGTACTTC. Filled out from reference TRBV9 and TRBJ2-5, the complete variable domain reads DSGVTQTPKHLITATGQRVTLRCSPRSGDLSVYWYQQSLDQGLQFLIQYYNGEERAKGNILERFSAQQFPDLHSELNLSSLELGDSALYFCASSPGLLYQETQYFGPGTRLLVL.

This clone is a singleton in its sample. The chain carries TRBV6-1 and TRBJ2-7, with 8 bases that match TRBD1. Germline trimming cut 1 base from V and 4 bases from J; bases unmatched to any gene: 6. This CDR3 contains 15 residues. Germline CDR1 reads MNHNS; CDR2 reads SASEGT. CDR3 coding DNA: TGTGCCAGCAGTGAAGAGGAAACAGGGGGTTACGAGCAGTACTTC. Its translation: CASSEEETGGYEQYF.

This rearrangement joins TRBV6-5 to TRBJ1-5; TRBD1 agrees at 9 bases. CDR1 is MNHEY and CDR2 is SVGAGI in the germline V gene. The CDR3 contains 15 residues. The V segment lost 4 bases and the J segment 4 bases; nucleotides outside the gene matches: 5. The CDR3 here is CASSWNGQGNQPQHF. Written as DNA, the CDR3 is TGTGCCAGCAGTTGGAACGGACAGGGGAATCAGCCCCAGCATTTT.

This chain links TRBV19 with TRBJ1-5; possibly TRBD1 for D (6 bases). This CDR3 comprises 14 residues. Trimming took 5 bases from V and 5 from J, leaving 13 bases between them. The V gene's germline CDR1 is LNHDA and CDR2 SQIVND (reference sequence). The chain's CDR3 is CASSADRSYQPQHF. The CDR3 DNA is TGTGCCAGTAGTGCCGACAGGAGCTATCAGCCCCAGCATTTT.

V and J are TRBV25-1 and TRBJ1-1, with a tentative D call TRBD1 (6 bases). Trimming removed 6 bases from V and 3 bases from J, with 17 bases in between. The CDR3 has 15 amino acids. Germline loops: CDR1 MGHDK, CDR2 SYGVNS. In DNA form, the CDR3 reads TGTGCCAGCAGGGCCCTAATGGCAGGGGACACTGAAGCTTTCTTT. This sequence encodes CASRALMAGDTEAFF.

The chain combines TRBV2 with TRBJ2-7; 7 bases align to TRBD1. The CDR3 is 16 amino acids. The V gene's germline CDR1 is SNHLY and CDR2 FYNNEI. V was clipped by 8 bases and J by 5 bases; unmatched bases: 18. The DNA of the CDR3 is TGTGCCAGCTTGAGGGACAGCTCTGGGAGAGACGACGAGCAGTACTTC. This sequence encodes CASLRDSSGRDDEQYF.